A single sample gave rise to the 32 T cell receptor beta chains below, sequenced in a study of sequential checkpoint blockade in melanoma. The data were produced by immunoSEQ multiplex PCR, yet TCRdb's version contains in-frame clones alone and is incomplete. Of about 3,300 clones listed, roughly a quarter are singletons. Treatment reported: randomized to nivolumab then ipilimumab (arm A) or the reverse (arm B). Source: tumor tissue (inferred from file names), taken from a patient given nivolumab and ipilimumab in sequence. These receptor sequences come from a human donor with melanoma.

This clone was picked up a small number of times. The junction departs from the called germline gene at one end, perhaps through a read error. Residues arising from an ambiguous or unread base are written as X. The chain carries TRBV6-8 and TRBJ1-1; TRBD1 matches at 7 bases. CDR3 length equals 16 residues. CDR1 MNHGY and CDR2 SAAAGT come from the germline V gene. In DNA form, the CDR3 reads TGTGCCAGCGCATATCTGAGACAGGGAACGAACACTGAAGCTTTYTTT. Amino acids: CASAYLRQGTNTEAXF. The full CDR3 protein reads CASAYLRQGTNTEAFF.

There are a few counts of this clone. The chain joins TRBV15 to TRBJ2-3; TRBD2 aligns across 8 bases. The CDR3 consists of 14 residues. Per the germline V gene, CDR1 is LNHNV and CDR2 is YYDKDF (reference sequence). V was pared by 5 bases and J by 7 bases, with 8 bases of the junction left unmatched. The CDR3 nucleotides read TGTGCCACCAGCCAACGGGGGGGCCGCAATACGCAGTATTTT. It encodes CATSQRGGRNTQYF. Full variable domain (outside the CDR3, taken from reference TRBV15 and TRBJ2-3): DAMVIQNPRYQVTQFGKPVTLSCSQTLNHNVMYWYQQKSSQAPKLLFHYYDKDFNNEADTPDNFQSRRPNTSFCFLDIRSPGLGDTAMYLCATSQRGGRNTQYFGPGTRLTVL.

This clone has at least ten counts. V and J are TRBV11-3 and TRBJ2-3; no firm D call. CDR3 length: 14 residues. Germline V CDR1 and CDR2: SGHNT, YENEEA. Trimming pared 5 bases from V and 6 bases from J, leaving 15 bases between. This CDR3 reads CASSIGVTQDTQYF. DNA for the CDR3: TGTGCCAGCAGCATAGGCGTAACTCAGGATACGCAGTATTTT. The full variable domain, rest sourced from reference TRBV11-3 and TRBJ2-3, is EAGVVQSPRYKIIEKKQPVAFWCNPISGHNTLYWYLQNLGQGPELLIRYENEEAVDDSQLPKDRFSAERLKGVDSTLKIQPAELGDSAVYLCASSIGVTQDTQYFGPGTRLTVL.

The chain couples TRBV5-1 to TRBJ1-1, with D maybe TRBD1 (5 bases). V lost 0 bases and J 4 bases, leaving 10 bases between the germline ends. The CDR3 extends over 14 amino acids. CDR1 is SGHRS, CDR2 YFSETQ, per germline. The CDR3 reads CASSLVGVGTEAFF. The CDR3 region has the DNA TGCGCCAGCAGCTTGGTAGGGGTGGGCACTGAAGCTTTCTTT.

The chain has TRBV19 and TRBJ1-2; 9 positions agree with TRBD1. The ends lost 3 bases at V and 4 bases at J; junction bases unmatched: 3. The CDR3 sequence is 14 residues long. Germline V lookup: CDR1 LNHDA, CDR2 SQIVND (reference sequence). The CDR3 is CASSMGQGFYGYTF. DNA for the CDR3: TGTGCCAGTAGTATGGGACAGGGATTCTATGGCTACACCTTC. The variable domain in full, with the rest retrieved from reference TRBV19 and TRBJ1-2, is DGGITQSPKYLFRKEGQNVTLSCEQNLNHDAMYWYRQDPGQGLRLIYYSQIVNDFQKGDIAEGYSVSREKKESFPLTVTSAQKNPTAFYLCASSMGQGFYGYTFGSGTRLTVV.

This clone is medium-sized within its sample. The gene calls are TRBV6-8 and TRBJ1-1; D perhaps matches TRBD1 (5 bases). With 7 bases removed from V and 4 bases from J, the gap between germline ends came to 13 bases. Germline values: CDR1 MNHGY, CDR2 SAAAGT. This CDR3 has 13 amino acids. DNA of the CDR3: TGTGCCAGCAACGACAGACTGTCCACTGAAGCTTTCTTT. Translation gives CASNDRLSTEAFF.

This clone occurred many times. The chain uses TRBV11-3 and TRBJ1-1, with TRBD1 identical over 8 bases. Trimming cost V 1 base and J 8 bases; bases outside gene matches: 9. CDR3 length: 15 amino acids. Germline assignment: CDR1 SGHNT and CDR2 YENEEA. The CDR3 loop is CASSLGDRYTAEAFF. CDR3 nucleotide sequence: TGTGCCAGCAGCTTAGGGGACAGGTATACCGCGGAAGCTTTCTTT.

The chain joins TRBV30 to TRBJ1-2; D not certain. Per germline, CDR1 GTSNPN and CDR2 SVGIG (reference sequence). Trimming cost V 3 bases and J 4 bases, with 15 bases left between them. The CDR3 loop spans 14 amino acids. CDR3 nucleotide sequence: TGTGCCTGGAGGGAGGGCACGGCGGGCTATGGCTACACCTTC. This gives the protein CAWREGTAGYGYTF.

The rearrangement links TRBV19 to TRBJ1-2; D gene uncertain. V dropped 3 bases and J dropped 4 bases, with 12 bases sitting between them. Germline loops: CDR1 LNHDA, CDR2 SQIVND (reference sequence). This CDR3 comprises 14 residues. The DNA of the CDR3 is TGTGCCAGTAGTATTGGTGAGGCCCCCTATGGCTACACCTTC. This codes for CASSIGEAPYGYTF. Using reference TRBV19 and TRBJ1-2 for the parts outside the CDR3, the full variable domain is DGGITQSPKYLFRKEGQNVTLSCEQNLNHDAMYWYRQDPGQGLRLIYYSQIVNDFQKGDIAEGYSVSREKKESFPLTVTSAQKNPTAFYLCASSIGEAPYGYTFGSGTRLTVV.

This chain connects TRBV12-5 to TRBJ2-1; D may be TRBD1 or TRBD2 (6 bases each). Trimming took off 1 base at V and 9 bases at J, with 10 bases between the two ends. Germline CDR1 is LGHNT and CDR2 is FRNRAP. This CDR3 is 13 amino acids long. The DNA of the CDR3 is TGTGCTAGTGGTTTGGAGGGGGGCAGTGAGCAGTTCTTC. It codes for CASGLEGGSEQFF.

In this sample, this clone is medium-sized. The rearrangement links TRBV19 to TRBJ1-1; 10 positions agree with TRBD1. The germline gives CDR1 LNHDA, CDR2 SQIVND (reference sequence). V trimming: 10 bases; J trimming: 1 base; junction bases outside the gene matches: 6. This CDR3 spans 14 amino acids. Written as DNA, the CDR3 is TGTGCCATAAAAGGGACAGGGGAGAACACTGAAGCTTTCTTT. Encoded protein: CAIKGTGENTEAFF.

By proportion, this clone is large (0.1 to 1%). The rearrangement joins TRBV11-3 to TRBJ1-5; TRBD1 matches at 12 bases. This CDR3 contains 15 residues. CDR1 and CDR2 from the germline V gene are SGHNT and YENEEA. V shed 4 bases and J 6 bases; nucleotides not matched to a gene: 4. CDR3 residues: CASSSGTGGLQPQHF. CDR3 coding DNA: TGTGCCAGCAGCTCTGGGACAGGGGGCCTTCAGCCCCAGCATTTT.

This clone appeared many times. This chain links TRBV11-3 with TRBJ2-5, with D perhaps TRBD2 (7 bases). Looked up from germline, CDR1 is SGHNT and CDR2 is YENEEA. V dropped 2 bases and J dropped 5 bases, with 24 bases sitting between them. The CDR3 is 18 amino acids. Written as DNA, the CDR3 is TGTGCCAGCAGCTTAAGACCCCCGGGGGGCCTTGGGGGGGAGACCCAGTACTTC. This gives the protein CASSLRPPGGLGGETQYF.

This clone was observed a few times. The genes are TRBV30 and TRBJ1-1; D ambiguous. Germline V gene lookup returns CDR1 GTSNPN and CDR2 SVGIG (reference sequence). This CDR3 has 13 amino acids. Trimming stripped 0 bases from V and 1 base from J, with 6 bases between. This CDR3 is CAWSVYGNTEAFF. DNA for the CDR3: TGTGCCTGGAGTGTTTACGGGAACACTGAAGCTTTCTTT.

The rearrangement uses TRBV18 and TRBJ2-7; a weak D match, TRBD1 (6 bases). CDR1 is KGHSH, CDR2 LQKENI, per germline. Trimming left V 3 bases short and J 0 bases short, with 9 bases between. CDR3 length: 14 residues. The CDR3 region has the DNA TGTGCCAGCTCACCTACCAGGGGCTCCTACGAGCAGTACTTC. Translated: CASSPTRGSYEQYF.

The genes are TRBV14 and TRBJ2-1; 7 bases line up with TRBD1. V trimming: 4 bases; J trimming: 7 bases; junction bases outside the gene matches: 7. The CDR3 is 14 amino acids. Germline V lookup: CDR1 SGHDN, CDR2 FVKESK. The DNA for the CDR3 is TGTGCCAGCAGCCCTTATCTGACAGGGAATGAGCAGTTCTTC. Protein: CASSPYLTGNEQFF.

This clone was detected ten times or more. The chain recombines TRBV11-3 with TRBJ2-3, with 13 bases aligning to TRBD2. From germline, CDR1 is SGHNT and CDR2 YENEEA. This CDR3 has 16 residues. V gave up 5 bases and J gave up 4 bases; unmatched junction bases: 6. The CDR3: CASSVTSGGGPDTQYF. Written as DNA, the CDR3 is TGTGCCAGCAGCGTCACTAGCGGGGGGGGTCCAGATACGCAGTATTTT.

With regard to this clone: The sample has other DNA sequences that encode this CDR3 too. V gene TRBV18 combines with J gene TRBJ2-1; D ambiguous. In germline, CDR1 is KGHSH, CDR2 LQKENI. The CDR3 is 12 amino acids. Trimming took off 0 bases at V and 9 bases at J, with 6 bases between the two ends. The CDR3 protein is CASSPPSLEQFF. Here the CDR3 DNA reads TGTGCCAGCTCACCACCGTCGCTTGAGCAGTTCTTC.

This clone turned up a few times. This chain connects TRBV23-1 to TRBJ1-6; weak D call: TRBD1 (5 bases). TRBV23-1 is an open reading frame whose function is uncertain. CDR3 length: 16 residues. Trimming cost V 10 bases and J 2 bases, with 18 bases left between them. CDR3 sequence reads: CATFNNLGAYNSPLHF. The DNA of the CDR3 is TGCGCCACCTTTAACAACTTGGGGGCCTATAATTCACCCCTCCACTTT.

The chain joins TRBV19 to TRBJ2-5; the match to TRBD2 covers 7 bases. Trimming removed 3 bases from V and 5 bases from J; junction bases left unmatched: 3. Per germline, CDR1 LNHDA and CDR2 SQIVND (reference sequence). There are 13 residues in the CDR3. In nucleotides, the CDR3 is TGTGCCAGTAGTATGACTAGCCGGGAGACCCAGTACTTC. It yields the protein CASSMTSRETQYF.

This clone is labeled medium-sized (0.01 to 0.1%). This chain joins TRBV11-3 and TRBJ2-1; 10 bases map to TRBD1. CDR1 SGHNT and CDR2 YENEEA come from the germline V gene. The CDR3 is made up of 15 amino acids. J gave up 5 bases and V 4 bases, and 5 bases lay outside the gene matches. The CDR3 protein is CASSWSGTGDNEQFF. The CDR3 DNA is TGTGCCAGCAGCTGGTCCGGGACAGGGGACAATGAGCAGTTCTTC.

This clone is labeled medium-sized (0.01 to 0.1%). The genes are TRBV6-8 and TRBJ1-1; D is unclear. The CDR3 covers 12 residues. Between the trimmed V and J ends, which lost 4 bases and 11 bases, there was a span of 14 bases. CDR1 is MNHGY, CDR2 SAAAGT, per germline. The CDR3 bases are TGTGCCAGCAGTTCCGGACCTTACGGGGCTTTCTTT. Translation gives CASSSGPYGAFF.

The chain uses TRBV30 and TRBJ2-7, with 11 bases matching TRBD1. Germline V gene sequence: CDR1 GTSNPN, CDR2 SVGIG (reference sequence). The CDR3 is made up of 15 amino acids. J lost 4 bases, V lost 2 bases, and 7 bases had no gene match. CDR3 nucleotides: TGTGCCTGGAGTCGCCCCGGGACAGGGGGGTACGAGCAGTACTTC. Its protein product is CAWSRPGTGGYEQYF.

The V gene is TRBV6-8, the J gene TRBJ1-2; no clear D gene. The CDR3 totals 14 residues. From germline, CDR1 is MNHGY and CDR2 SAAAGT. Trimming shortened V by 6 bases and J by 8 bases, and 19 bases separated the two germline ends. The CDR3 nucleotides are TGTGCCAGCAGCTCCGTGGGCCCGTTTGGAGGCTACACCTTC. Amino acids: CASSSVGPFGGYTF.

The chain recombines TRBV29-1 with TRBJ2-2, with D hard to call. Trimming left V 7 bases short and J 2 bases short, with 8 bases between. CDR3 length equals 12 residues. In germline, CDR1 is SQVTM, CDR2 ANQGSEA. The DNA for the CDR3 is TGCAGCGCCGGTGCAAACACCGGGGAGCTGTTTTTT. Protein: CSAGANTGELFF.

The CDR3 reads CASSPEQFEAFF. CDR3 in DNA: TGTGCCAGCTCACCGGAACAGTTTGAAGCTTTCTTT. The chain carries TRBV18 and TRBJ1-1; D unclear. V shed 3 bases and J shed 7 bases, with 9 bases lying between them. CDR3 length: 12 residues. CDR1 KGHSH and CDR2 LQKENI come from the germline V gene.

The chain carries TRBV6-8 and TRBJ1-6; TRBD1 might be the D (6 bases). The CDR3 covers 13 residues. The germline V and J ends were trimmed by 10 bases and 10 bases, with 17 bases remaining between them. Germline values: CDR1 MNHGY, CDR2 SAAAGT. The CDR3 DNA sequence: TGTGCCACCAAAACAGGGTTCGCCTCACCCCTCCACTTT. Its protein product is CATKTGFASPLHF.

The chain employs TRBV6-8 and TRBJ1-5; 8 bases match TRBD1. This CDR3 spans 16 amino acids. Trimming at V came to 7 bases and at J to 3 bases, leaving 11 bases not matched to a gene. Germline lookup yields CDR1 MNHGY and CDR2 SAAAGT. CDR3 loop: CASIRQGLGDNQPQHF. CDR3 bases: TGTGCCAGCATCCGACAGGGGCTTGGAGACAATCAGCCCCAGCATTTT.

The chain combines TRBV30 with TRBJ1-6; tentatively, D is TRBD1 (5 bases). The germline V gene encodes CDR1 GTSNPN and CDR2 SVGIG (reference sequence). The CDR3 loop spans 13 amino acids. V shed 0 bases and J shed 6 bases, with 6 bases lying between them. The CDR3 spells CAWSVDSNSPLHF. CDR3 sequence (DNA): TGTGCCTGGAGTGTCGACAGTAATTCACCCCTCCACTTT.

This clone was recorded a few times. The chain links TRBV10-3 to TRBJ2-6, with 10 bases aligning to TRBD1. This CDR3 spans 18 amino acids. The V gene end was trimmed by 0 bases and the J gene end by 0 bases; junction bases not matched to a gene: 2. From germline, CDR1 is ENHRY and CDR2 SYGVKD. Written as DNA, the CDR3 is TGTGCCATCAGTGAGTCGACAGGGGGCCTCTCTGGGGCCAACGTCCTGACTTTC. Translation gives CAISESTGGLSGANVLTF.

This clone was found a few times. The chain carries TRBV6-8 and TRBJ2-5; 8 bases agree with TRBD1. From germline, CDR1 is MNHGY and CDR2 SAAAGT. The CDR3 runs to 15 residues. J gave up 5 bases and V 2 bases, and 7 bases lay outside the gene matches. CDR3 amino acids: CASSYPTGERETQYF. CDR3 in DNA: TGTGCCAGCAGTTACCCGACAGGGGAACGGGAGACCCAGTACTTC.

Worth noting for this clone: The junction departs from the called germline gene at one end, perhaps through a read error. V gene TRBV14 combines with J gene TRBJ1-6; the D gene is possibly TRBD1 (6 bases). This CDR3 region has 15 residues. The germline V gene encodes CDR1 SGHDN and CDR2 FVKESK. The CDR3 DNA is TGTGCCAACAGCCAAGAGGCAGGGGAATCTTCACCCCTCCACTTT. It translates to CANSQEAGESSPLHF.